This T cell receptor (beta chain) was captured in a study of read filtering for tumor transcriptome and immune sequencing. This clonotype was seen more than once but under ten times. The junction departs from germline at one end; a sequencing error may be responsible. CDR1 and CDR2 (germline): MNHEY, SVGAGI. This CDR3 has 11 amino acids. Molecular barcoded adaptors covering alpha/delta and beta/gamma chains were used on 400 ng RNA. MiXCR, run by TCRdb on the reads, gives a single entry per CDR3 protein. This repertoire shows under 40,000 distinct CDR3 sequences, 12% to 15% found once; its top ten account for less than 20%.

This sequence joins TRBV6-5 and TRBJ2-1; D gene ambiguous. The TCR sequence derives from a donor aged 40 or older with multiple myeloma. Material for sequencing was a population of CD138-negative cells sorted from bone marrow. This chain's CDR3 is CASSESGEQLF. CDR3 sequence (DNA): TGTGCCAGTAGTGAAAGTGGTGAGCAGCTCTTC.